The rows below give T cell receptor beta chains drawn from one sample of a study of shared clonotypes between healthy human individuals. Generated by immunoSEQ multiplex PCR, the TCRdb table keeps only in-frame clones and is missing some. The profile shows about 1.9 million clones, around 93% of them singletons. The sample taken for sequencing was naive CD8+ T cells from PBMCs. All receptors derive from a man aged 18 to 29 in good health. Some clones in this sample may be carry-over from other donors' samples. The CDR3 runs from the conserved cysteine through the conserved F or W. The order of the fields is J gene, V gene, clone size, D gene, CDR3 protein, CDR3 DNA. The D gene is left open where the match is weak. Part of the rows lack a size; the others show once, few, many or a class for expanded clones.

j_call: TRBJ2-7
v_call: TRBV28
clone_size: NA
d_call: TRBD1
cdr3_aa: CASSFRTGTDEQYF
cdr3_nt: TGTGCCAGCAGTTTTAGGACAGGGACGGACGAGCAGTACTTC

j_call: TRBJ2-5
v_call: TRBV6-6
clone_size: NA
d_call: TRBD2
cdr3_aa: CAISGLEETQYF
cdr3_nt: TGTGCCATCTCGGGACTAGAAGAGACCCAGTACTTC

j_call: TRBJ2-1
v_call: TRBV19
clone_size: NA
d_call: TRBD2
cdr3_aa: CASTLGLAGNEQFF
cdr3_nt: TGTGCCAGTACCCTGGGACTAGCTGGGAATGAGCAGTTCTTC

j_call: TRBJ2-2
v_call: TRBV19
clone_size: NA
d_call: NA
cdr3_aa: CASSRNTGELFF
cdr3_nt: TGTGCCAGTAGTCGGAACACCGGGGAGCTGTTTTTT

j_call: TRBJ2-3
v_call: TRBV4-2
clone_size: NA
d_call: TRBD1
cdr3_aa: CASTDRADTQYF
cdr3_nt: TGTGCCAGCACGGACAGGGCAGATACGCAGTATTTT

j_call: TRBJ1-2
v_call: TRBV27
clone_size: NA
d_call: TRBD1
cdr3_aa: CASSRTGAYGYTF
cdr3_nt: TGTGCCAGCAGCCGGACAGGGGCGTATGGCTACACCTTC

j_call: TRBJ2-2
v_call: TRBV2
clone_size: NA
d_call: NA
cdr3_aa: CASDLRQANTGELFF
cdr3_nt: TGTGCCAGCGATTTGAGGCAGGCGAACACCGGGGAGCTGTTTTTT

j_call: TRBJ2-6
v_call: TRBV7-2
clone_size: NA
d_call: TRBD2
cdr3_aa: CASSLIGGGTGANVLTF
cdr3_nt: TGTGCCAGCAGCTTAATCGGCGGGGGGACCGGGGCCAACGTCCTGACTTTC

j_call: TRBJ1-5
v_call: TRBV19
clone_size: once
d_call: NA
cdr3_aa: CASRDRSSQPQHF
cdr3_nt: TGTGCCAGTCGAGACCGATCCTCACAGCCCCAGCATTTT

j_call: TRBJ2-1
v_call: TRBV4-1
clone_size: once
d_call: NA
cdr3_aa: CASSQEGTLSYNEQFF
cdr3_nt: TGCGCCAGCAGCCAAGAAGGGACTCTCTCCTACAATGAGCAGTTCTTC

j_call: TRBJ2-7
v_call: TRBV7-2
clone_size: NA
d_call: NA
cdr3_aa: CASSLVGGAGYEQYF
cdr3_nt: TGTGCCAGCAGCTTAGTCGGGGGAGCGGGCTACGAGCAGTACTTC

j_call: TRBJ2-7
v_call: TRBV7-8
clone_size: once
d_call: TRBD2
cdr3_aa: CASSSSGAGGSYEQYF
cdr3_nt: TGTGCCAGCAGCTCCTCCGGCGCGGGAGGTTCCTACGAGCAGTACTTC

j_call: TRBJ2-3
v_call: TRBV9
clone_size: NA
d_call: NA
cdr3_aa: CASSTEDGQGVDTQYF
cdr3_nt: TGTGCCAGCAGCACCGAGGATGGGCAGGGAGTAGATACGCAGTATTTT

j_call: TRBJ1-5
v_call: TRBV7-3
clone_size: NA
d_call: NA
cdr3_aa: CASSPQLGAGRGRDNQPQHF
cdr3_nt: TGTGCCAGCAGCCCCCAGCTCGGGGCAGGGCGGGGGAGGGACAATCAGCCCCAGCATTTT

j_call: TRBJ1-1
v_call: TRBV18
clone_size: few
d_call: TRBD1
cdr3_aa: CASDRGVTEAFF
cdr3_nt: TGTGCCAGCGACAGGGGCGTCACTGAAGCTTTCTTT

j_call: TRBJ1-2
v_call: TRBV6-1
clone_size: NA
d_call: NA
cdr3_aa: CASSERLPEARYYGYTF
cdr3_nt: TGTGCCAGCAGTGAGCGTCTACCTGAGGCGAGGTACTATGGCTACACCTTC

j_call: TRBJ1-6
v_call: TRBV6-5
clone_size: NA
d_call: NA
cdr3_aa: CASSLFGSGSPLHF
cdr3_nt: TGTGCCAGCAGTTTATTTGGGTCGGGGTCACCCCTCCACTTT

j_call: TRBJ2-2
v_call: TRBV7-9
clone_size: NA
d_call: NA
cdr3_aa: CASSLGGSGELFF
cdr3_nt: TGTGCCAGCAGCTTGGGGGGCTCCGGGGAGCTGTTTTTT

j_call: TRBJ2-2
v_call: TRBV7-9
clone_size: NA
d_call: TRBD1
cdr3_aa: CASSLEGGRTGELFF
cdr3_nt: TGTGCCAGCAGCTTGGAAGGGGGCAGGACCGGGGAGCTGTTTTTT

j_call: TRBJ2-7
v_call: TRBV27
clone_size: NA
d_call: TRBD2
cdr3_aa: CASREGRGRAYEQYF
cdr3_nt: TGTGCCAGCAGAGAGGGGCGCGGGAGGGCCTACGAGCAGTACTTC

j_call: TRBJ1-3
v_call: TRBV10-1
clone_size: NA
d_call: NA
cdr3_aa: CASSPGGSGNTIYF
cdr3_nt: TGCGCCAGCAGTCCGGGAGGCTCTGGAAACACCATATATTTT

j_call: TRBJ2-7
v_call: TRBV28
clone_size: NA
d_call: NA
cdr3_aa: CASSPRGSGSEQYF
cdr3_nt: TGTGCCAGCAGTCCCAGGGGGAGCGGGAGTGAGCAGTACTTC

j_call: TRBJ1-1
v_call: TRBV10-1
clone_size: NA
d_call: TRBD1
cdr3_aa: CASSATGATEAFF
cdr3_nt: TGCGCCAGCAGCGCTACAGGGGCCACTGAAGCTTTCTTT

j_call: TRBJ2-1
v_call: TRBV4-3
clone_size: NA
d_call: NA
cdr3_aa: CASSFNEPYNEQFF
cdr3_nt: TGCGCCAGCAGCTTTAACGAGCCCTACAATGAGCAGTTCTTC

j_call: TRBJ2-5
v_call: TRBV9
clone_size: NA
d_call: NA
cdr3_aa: CASSASGTGGAETQYF
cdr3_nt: TGTGCCAGCAGCGCCTCCGGGACTGGGGGCGCGGAGACCCAGTACTTC

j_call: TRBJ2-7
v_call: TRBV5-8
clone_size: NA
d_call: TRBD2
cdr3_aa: CASSLGTSPGVEQYF
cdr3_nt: TGTGCCAGCAGCTTGGGGACTAGCCCGGGAGTCGAGCAGTACTTC

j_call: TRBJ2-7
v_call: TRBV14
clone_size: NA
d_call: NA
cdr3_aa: CASSSRDLPSYEQYF
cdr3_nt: TGTGCCAGCAGCAGCCGGGACTTACCCTCCTACGAGCAGTACTTC

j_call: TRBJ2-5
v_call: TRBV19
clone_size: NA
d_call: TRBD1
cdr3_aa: CASSDRDRSQETQYF
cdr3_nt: TGTGCCAGTAGTGATCGGGACAGATCCCAAGAGACCCAGTACTTC

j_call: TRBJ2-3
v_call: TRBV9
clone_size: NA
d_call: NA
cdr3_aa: CASSARQRLGTDTQYF
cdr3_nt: TGTGCCAGCAGCGCCCGACAGCGGCTGGGCACAGATACGCAGTATTTT

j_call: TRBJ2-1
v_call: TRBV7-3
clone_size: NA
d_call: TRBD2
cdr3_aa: CASSAGLDSYNEQFF
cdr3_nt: TGTGCCAGCAGCGCTGGACTAGATTCCTACAATGAGCAGTTCTTC

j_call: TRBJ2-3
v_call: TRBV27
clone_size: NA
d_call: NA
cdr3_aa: CASSLFGGTDTQYF
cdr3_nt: TGTGCCAGCAGTTTATTTGGGGGAACAGATACGCAGTATTTT

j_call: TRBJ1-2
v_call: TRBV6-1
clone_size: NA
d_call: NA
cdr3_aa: CASSRGLQGNYGYTF
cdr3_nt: TGTGCCAGCAGTCGGGGCTTACAGGGCAACTATGGCTACACCTTC

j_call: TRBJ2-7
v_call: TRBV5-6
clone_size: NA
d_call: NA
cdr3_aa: CASSSGTWGGEQYF
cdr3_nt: TGTGCCAGCAGCTCCGGGACATGGGGGGGCGAGCAGTACTTC

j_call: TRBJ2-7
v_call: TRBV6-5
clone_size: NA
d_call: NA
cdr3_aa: CASSYSSRYEQYF
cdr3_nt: TGTGCCAGCAGTTACTCTTCGCGCTACGAGCAGTACTTC

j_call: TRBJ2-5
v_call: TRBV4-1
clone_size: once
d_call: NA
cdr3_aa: CASSQDRGSGGTQYF
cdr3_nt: TGCGCCAGCAGCCAAGATCGTGGGTCCGGGGGGACCCAGTACTTC

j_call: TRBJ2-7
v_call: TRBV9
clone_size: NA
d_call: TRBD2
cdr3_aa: CASSAQGTTGEQYF
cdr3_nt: TGTGCCAGCAGCGCCCAAGGGACTACGGGTGAGCAGTACTTC

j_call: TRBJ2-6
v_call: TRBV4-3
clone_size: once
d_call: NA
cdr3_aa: CASSQDLAREIPGANVLTF
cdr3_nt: TGCGCCAGCAGCCAAGATCTAGCCAGGGAGATCCCTGGGGCCAACGTCCTGACTTTC

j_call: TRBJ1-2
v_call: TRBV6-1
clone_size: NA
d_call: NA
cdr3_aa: CASSELHSSYGYTF
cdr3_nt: TGTGCCAGCAGTGAACTTCACAGCTCATATGGCTACACCTTC

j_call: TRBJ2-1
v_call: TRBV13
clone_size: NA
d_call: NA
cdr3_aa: CASSSPSNEQFF
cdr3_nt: TGTGCCAGCAGCTCACCGTCCAATGAGCAGTTCTTC

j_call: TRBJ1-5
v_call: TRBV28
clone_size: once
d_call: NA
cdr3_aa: CASNTPRQPQHF
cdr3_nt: TGTGCCAGCAATACCCCACGGCAGCCCCAGCATTTT

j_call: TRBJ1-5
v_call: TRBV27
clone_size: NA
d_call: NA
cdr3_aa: CASSPRQSNQPQHF
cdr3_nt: TGTGCCAGCAGCCCTCGACAGAGCAATCAGCCCCAGCATTTT

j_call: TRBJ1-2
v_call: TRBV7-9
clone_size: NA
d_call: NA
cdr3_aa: CASSGANGQDYGYTF
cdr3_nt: TGTGCCAGCAGCGGAGCGAACGGGCAGGACTATGGCTACACCTTC

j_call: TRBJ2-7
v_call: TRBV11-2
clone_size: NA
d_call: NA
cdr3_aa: CASSLVRGGYEQYF
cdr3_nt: TGTGCCAGCAGCTTAGTAAGAGGTGGATACGAGCAGTACTTC

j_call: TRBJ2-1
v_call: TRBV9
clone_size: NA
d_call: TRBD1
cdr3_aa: CASSPRGEQGDNEQFF
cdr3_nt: TGTGCCAGCAGCCCTAGGGGAGAGCAGGGGGACAATGAGCAGTTCTTC

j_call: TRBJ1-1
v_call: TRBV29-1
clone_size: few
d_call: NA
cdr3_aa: CSVEDPARTEAFF
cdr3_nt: TGCAGCGTTGAAGATCCTGCCCGAACTGAAGCTTTCTTT

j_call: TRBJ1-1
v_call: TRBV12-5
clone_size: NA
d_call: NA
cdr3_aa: CASGPDGEAFF
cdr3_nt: TGTGCTAGTGGACCCGACGGTGAAGCTTTCTTT

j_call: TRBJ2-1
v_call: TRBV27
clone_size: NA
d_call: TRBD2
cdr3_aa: CASSPLAGTHNEQFF
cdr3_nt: TGTGCCAGCAGTCCCTTAGCGGGGACTCACAATGAGCAGTTCTTC

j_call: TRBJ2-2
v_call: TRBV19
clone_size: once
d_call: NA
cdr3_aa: CASSTPLGRVDTGELFF
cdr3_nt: TGTGCCAGTAGTACCCCCCTAGGTAGGGTAGACACCGGGGAGCTGTTTTTT

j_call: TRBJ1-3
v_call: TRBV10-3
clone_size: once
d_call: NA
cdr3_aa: CAISGSTSGNTIYF
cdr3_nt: TGTGCCATCAGTGGATCCACCTCTGGAAACACCATATATTTT

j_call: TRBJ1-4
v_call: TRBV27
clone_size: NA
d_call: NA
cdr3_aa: CASSLLGFNEKLFF
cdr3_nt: TGTGCCAGCAGTTTATTAGGGTTTAATGAAAAACTGTTTTTT

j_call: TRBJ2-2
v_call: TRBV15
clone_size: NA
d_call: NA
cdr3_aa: CATGGTGPDTGELFF
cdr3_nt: TGTGCCACGGGGGGGACAGGCCCTGACACCGGGGAGCTGTTTTTT

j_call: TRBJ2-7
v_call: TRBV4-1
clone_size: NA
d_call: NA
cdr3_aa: CASSPGDGYEQYF
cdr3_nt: TGCGCCAGCAGCCCCGGGGACGGGTACGAGCAGTACTTC

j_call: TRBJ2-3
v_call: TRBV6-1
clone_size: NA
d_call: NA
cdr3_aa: CASSERGRGRPSSTDTQYF
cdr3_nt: TGTGCCAGCAGTGAAAGGGGCAGGGGAAGACCCTCTTCCACAGATACGCAGTATTTT

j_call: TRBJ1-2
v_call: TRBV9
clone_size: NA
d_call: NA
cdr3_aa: CASSLDRDFYGYTF
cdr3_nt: TGTGCCAGCAGCCTTGACAGAGACTTCTATGGCTACACCTTC

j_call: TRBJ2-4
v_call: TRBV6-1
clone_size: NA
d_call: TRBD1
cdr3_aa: CASSTDRLSKNIQYF
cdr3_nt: TGTGCCAGCAGCACGGACAGGCTTTCTAAAAACATTCAGTACTTC